Given below is one T cell receptor (beta chain) in context. The specificity of this receptor is unknown. There are no base qualities to consult, and no much larger clone falls within one base. The record originates from a study of cytomegalovirus exposure and HLA in healthy donors (dated by TCRdb to the late 2010s). Regarding the research as a whole: An earlier analysis of roughly 570 of the donors reported approximately 260 Gb of sequence data and 117 million unique TCR beta sequences obtained from around 170 million T cells. Rather than using new phenotypic data, the later analysis identified candidate immune exposures from TCR beta sequences and from how often those sequences occurred across donors. Across approximately 400 genotyped donors of the cohort, an average of roughly 250,000 unique TCR beta nucleotide sequences per donor were sequenced, and approximately 17% of those sequences were non-productive. The number of typed donors differed by locus: 629-630 for A, B, C, DRB1 and DQB1; some 540 for DQA1; 606 for DPA1; and 400 to 480 for DPB1. A later genetic analysis used genome-wide SNP genotypes for about 65% of the roughly 700 donors, treating that subset as a discovery cohort. To study patterns of TCR occurrence, a later analysis re-analyzed previously published TCR beta repertoires from under 750 donors and added high-resolution HLA genotyping. The study was designed to test whether signatures of past pathogen exposure could be identified by cataloging public T cell receptors. Several DR-DQ haplotypes were handled as single units for association and clustering, since linkage in the cohort was strong. An earlier analysis of fewer than 700 of the donors applied high-throughput TCR beta sequencing to assess whether each TCR beta V gene segment acted as functional or pseudogenic. Alongside the repertoire data, information on donor age, sex, ethnicity and CMV serostatus was compiled. Class I and class II HLA loci were covered by the typing at four-digit resolution. Of the roughly 390 genotyped donors, 65% to 90% were placed in the genetic ancestry cluster associated with self-reported Caucasian donors. A separate validation cohort of over 95 different subjects was used in addition to the 666-subject first cohort. To predict cytomegalovirus infection status, the study combined high-throughput TCR immunosequencing, statistical association of individual TCRs with disease status, and machine learning. The T cell repertoires of around 730 subjects were profiled by immunosequencing and related to cytomegalovirus serostatus. Every repertoire in the discovery cohort had been generated on one and the same sequencing platform. About 280 gigabases of sequencing data and about 92 million unique TCR sequences made up an early release that covered approximately 700 HLA-typed donors.

The cohort consisted of some 670 healthy bone marrow donors. At the time of sampling, every cohort member was nominally healthy, though immune exposures that went unrecorded were likely present. The donor was CMV seronegative and was included in the group of hundreds of seronegative cohort members. A peripheral blood sample was collected from each donor, and TCR beta sequencing was performed on peripheral blood mononuclear cells. Genomic DNA was extracted from the blood cell samples with the Qiagen DNeasy Blood Extraction Kit. Library generation was performed with the immunoSEQ multiplex PCR assay. For the multiplex PCR, a mixture combining 60 forward primers for TCR Vbeta segments and 13 reverse primers for TCR Jbeta segments was used. A multiplex PCR assay on genomic DNA amplified the CDR3 region of rearranged TCR beta genes. The amplified TCR beta libraries were sequenced on the Illumina HiSeq System as 87-base-pair reads. Regarding the original processing steps: In a later analysis, around 80 million unique TCR beta chains were counted across the 666 repertoires, and roughly 11 million of these chains were shared by at least two donors. Raw reads were error-corrected and collapsed into unique sequences by a nearest-neighbor algorithm in which closely related sequences were merged to remove PCR and sequencing errors. To assign V, D and J gene segments, CDR3 sequences were aligned to IMGT reference sequences. For a sequence to be retained, a match of at least six nucleotides to both a V gene segment and a J gene segment was required. Rearrangements were called productive when the CDR3 lacked stop codons and stayed in frame with V and J; all others were non-productive. CDR3 was defined according to IMGT convention as the region running from the second conserved V-encoded cysteine to the conserved J-encoded phenylalanine. Sequences without an unambiguous match to a single V gene segment were excluded from the earlier analysis of about 630 of the donors. An earlier analysis of 587 of the donors classified V segments as functional when productive rearrangements were above 56.7% and as segregating when the standard deviation between donors was above 5%. A statistical classification framework was developed to diagnose cytomegalovirus status using the catalog of TCR beta chain sequences. A later analysis assigned V and J genes by comparing TCR nucleotide sequences with IMGT/GENE-DB human TR gene sequences. The TCRdist pipeline was used in a later analysis to assign CDR3 sequences and most-parsimonious VDJ recombination scenarios. In a later analysis, each TCR beta chain was defined by its CDR3 amino acid sequence together with its V-gene family, and reads without a unique V-gene family were excluded. In a later analysis, around 600 highly shared, low-generation-probability nucleotide sequences were removed to address suspected cross-contamination and a sequencing artifact. In a later analysis, a clonal expansion index for each public chain was calculated from normalized within-repertoire ranks of inferred template counts. In a later analysis, generation probabilities were computed with a VDJ recombination model fitted to out-of-frame rearrangements, and the resulting probabilities were checked against IGoR. Hypergeometric tests were used in a later analysis to score TCR-TCR, TCR-HLA and TCR-CMV co-occurrence, with a repertoire-size bias correction applied to the TCR pairs. A later analysis estimated false discovery rates by permuting HLA or CMV assignments 20 times. A later analysis grouped co-occurring TCRs with DBSCAN, adding TCRdist sequence similarity when clustering within HLA-allele-positive subsets. Co-occurrence clustering excluded repertoires with fewer than 30,000 or more than 120,000 public chains, plus five with anomalous nucleotide sharing. The table was pulled from immuneACCESS by TCRdb, which kept in-frame rearrangements only. Such tables lose some clones; where checked, under half of the loss comes from unresolved V genes, and the rest has no known cause. V and J calls and clone size are those listed in that table; D and trimming were worked out from the DNA. In this sample the table shows approximately 170,000 clones, 76% of which occur a single time. The top ten clonotypes cover about 0.8% of the sample.

Points the paper makes about the study in general: A total of fewer than 200 TCR beta chains were listed by the study as associated with cytomegalovirus. A further reported finding was that TCR beta sequences accurately predicted the HLA-A and HLA-B alleles for most subjects in the first cohort. When HLA alleles, especially DR and DQ, strongly co-occurred, TCR associations were difficult to assign to individual alleles. Some IMGT-functional V segments, including TRBV6-2 and TRBV6-3, could not be told apart with the 87-base-pair reads, so those segments were excluded. Across donors, most TCR sequences were observed very rarely, whereas some public TCRs were present in many individuals. In a later analysis, most CMV-associated TCR beta chains were found to appear HLA-restricted, with HLA associations seemingly driven largely by CMV exposure. An earlier analysis of approximately 600 of the donors showed that most TCR beta V segments appeared in productive rearrangements either about 87% or about 30% of the time, which broadly matched IMGT annotations. In both the original and validation cohorts, the classifier was reported to diagnose cytomegalovirus status with high specificity and sensitivity. In a later genetic analysis, a missense DCLRE1C variant was associated with V-gene and J-gene trimming of TCR beta chains, and the association was replicated in an independent cohort. Linkage disequilibrium might explain the correlated functional status among segregating V segments, but an unknown experimental factor could not be excluded. The cohort was sequenced for TCR beta chains only, and without alpha or paired-chain data the features that could be detected were limited. Immune exposure information for the cohort was limited to CMV serostatus. According to a later genetic analysis, donors in an Asian-associated ancestry cluster had fewer N-insertions in productive TCRs than the approximately 700-donor mean. In a later analysis, the rate of TCR association differed among HLA loci, with DRB1 alleles having the most associated TCRs and HLA-C alleles having the fewest. The authors suggested that the approach could potentially be generalized to other disease states and immunological phenotypes. Specific HLA alleles were associated with over 15,000 TCR beta sequences at a false discovery rate of 0.05 in a later analysis. Presence/absence analyses assumed roughly uniform sequencing depth across donors, an assumption that may not hold. HLA typing was unavailable for some donors at each locus, so association tests used only the typed subset. About 17 rarely observed V segments, including chromosome 9 orphons, were excluded from the earlier analysis of several hundred of the donors because counts were too low. A later analysis found that HLA-associated TCR beta chains were more clonally expanded and had lower generation probabilities than equally common non-associated chains. In vitro tests confirmed that a few of the cytomegalovirus-associated TCR beta chains recognize cytomegalovirus antigens. A cluster of highly shared sequence variants was judged likely to be a technical artifact of the sequencing pipeline. In a later analysis, several top co-occurrence clusters were reported to appear linked to parvovirus B19, influenza, CMV and Epstein-Barr virus.

The CDR3 has 15 amino acids, counting the end cysteine and phenylalanine. Only CDR3 DNA remains: 45 bases, in frame from the first base. According to the germline V gene, CDR1 reads MDHEN and CDR2 reads SYDVKM. Trimming costs V 4 bases and J 2 bases, and their ends lie 11 bases apart. The V gene is TRBV28 and the J gene is TRBJ2-2; the D segment could be TRBD2, given 6 matching bases. The specimen sequenced was PBMCs. This receptor was taken from a female donor in good health and CMV-seronegative. The nucleotides are TGTGCCAGCAGTTCAAGCGGGCCTAACACCGGGGAGCTGTTTTTT. Its protein product is CASSSSGPNTGELFF.